This T cell receptor (beta chain) was sequenced for a study of T cell responses to AZD1222 COVID-19 vaccine. Background on the study: Second doses that came at about 4 or about 12 weeks were put together.

CDR1 and CDR2 from the germline V gene are LNHDA and SQIVND (reference sequence). With V trimmed by 4 bases and J by 6 bases, 4 bases remained unmatched. CDR3 length: 14 amino acids. Details on this clone: Its target is not known.

Libraries were prepared by immunoSEQ multiplex PCR; TCRdb keeps only in-frame clonotypes and omits some of them. This table has over 150,000 clones, 88% appearing once. Findings and caveats of the study: Epitopes outside B.1.351 and B.1.1.7 mutated regions reportedly drew nearly half of spike TCRs. All repertoire sampling was performed exclusively after the peak T cell response.

The material was peripheral blood, obtained on day 0 of AZD1222 vaccination. The V and J genes are TRBV19 and TRBJ1-5, with TRBD1 matching over 9 bases. The receptor was isolated from an adult in good health. The CDR3 DNA reads TGTGCCAGTAGTAGAGGGACAGGGTCTCAGCCCCAGCATTTT. Translation gives CASSRGTGSQPQHF.